The 30 T cell receptor beta chains presented below share a single source sample, sequenced in a study of OX40 agonist ivuxolimab in advanced cancers. This table comes from immunoSEQ multiplex PCR, and its TCRdb copy is limited to in-frame clones, with some not included. The sample lists 80,000 to 95,000 clones, approximately 90% occurring once. Sequences were derived from CD4+ or CD8+ T cells sorted from blood, sampled in a trial of the OX40 agonist ivuxolimab. Source of these receptors: an adult with an advanced solid tumor such as melanoma, head and neck, liver or kidney cancer.

This chain uses TRBV7-6 with TRBJ2-2, with D unresolved. The germline CDR1 and CDR2 sequences are SGHVS and FNYEAQ. V lost 1 base and J 7 bases, leaving 4 bases between the germline ends. The CDR3 runs to 12 residues. CDR3 DNA: TGTGCCAGCAGCTTAGAGGTCGGGGAGCTGTTTTTT. Translation: CASSLEVGELFF.

The genes are TRBV16 and TRBJ1-1; a possible D gene is TRBD1 (6 bases). From germline, CDR1 is KGHSY and CDR2 FQNENV. The CDR3 covers 16 residues. Trimming took off 7 bases at V and 6 bases at J, with 24 bases between the two ends. CDR3 DNA: TGTGCCAGCAACAAGGATGGGGGACAAGTTTACGCTGAAGCTTTCTTT. The encoded protein is CASNKDGGQVYAEAFF.

A few counts support this clone. The J gene is TRBJ2-4, the V gene TRBV6-6; the D gene could be TRBD1 or TRBD2 (5 bases each). V lost 7 bases and J lost 6, with 16 bases in between. In germline, CDR1 is MNHNY, CDR2 SVGAGI (reference sequence). The CDR3 covers 14 residues. CDR3 sequence: CASTSSGPVNIQYF. CDR3 coding DNA: TGTGCCAGCACCTCATCGGGGCCAGTAAACATTCAGTACTTC.

The V gene is TRBV28, the J gene TRBJ1-5; the D is unclear. Germline values: CDR1 MDHEN, CDR2 SYDVKM. The CDR3 sequence is 14 residues long. V lost 3 bases and J 4 bases, leaving 10 bases between the germline ends. DNA for the CDR3: TGTGCCAGCAGTTTGCAGGCTGATAATCAGCCCCAGCATTTT. It encodes CASSLQADNQPQHF.

The gene calls are TRBV15 and TRBJ2-7, with 11 bases fitting TRBD2. V lost 0 bases and J lost 4; bases outside the gene matches: 8. The germline V gene has CDR1 LNHNV and CDR2 YYDKDF (reference sequence). The CDR3 runs 17 residues. In DNA, the CDR3 is TGTGCCACCAGCAGAGATCTACAGCTAGCGGGGGGTTACGAGCAGTACTTC. Its protein product is CATSRDLQLAGGYEQYF.

The chain links TRBV30 to TRBJ1-1, with D possibly being TRBD1 (5 bases). Trimming stripped 4 bases from V and 0 bases from J, with 9 bases between. The CDR3 runs to 13 residues. The germline CDR1 and CDR2 sequences are GTSNPN and SVGIG (reference sequence). Here the CDR3 reads CAWNRGVNTEAFF. The CDR3 DNA reads as TGTGCCTGGAACCGGGGGGTGAACACTGAAGCTTTCTTT.

This chain joins TRBV7-6 and TRBJ2-1; 12 bases are shared with TRBD1. V lost 6 bases, J lost 5 bases, and 14 bases stayed unmatched. Germline assignment: CDR1 SGHVS and CDR2 FNYEAQ. This CDR3 has 18 amino acids. This CDR3 reads CASRQGTGGAVNHNEQFF. DNA for the CDR3: TGTGCCAGCAGACAAGGGACAGGGGGCGCGGTTAACCACAATGAGCAGTTCTTC.

The rearrangement links TRBV5-5 to TRBJ1-4; possibly TRBD1 for D (6 bases). This CDR3 has 15 amino acids. V gave up 0 bases and J gave up 6 bases, with 12 bases separating them. Germline CDR1 SGHKS, CDR2 YYEKEE (reference sequence). The CDR3 is CASSLAGAGYEKLFF. CDR3 in DNA: TGTGCCAGCAGCTTGGCAGGGGCTGGATATGAAAAACTGTTTTTT.

The V and J genes are TRBV19 and TRBJ1-4; D remains ambiguous. The germline V gene encodes CDR1 LNHDA and CDR2 SQIVND (reference sequence). V was cut by 6 bases and J by 0 bases, with 8 bases left in between. This CDR3 is built from 14 residues. The CDR3 here is CASRVTTTNEKLFF. Written as DNA, the CDR3 is TGTGCCAGTAGGGTCACAACAACTAATGAAAAACTGTTTTTT.

A single count supports this clone. The chain is built from TRBV19 and TRBJ2-5; 14 nucleotides line up with TRBD2. This CDR3 is 16 amino acids long. After removal of 5 bases from V and 5 bases from J, the junction contained 7 bases not matched to a gene. CDR1 is LNHDA, CDR2 SQIVND, per germline (reference sequence). CDR3: CASSRGLAGGYETQYF. CDR3 bases: TGTGCCAGTAGTCGTGGACTAGCGGGGGGATATGAGACCCAGTACTTC.

The chain carries TRBV7-9 and TRBJ1-1; D gene ambiguous. V lost 1 base and J lost 4, with 7 bases in between. The germline gives CDR1 SEHNR, CDR2 FQNEAQ (reference sequence). The CDR3 contains 13 residues. CDR3 amino acids: CASSLVGITEAFF. The CDR3 DNA sequence: TGTGCCAGCAGCTTAGTAGGAATCACTGAAGCTTTCTTT.

This CDR3 reads CSVEGGEGAVDDGYTF. The CDR3 DNA reads as TGCAGCGTTGAGGGAGGGGAGGGCGCCGTGGATGATGGCTACACCTTC. The V call is TRBV29-1, the J call TRBJ1-2, with D possibly TRBD1 on 5 matching bases. Deletions cut 3 bases from V and 6 bases from J, with 23 bases between. Germline loops: CDR1 SQVTM, CDR2 ANQGSEA. There are 16 residues in the CDR3.

The chain joins TRBV6-5 to TRBJ2-1, with 8 bases that match TRBD1. Germline CDR1 and CDR2: MNHEY and SVGAGI. The CDR3 is made up of 15 amino acids. With V trimmed by 2 bases and J by 8 bases, 8 bases remained unmatched. CDR3 sequence (DNA): TGTGCCAGCAGTTACCGGGGGCCAGGGGGCGATGAGCAGTTCTTC. Translated, it gives CASSYRGPGGDEQFF.

J is TRBJ2-5 and V is TRBV6-1, with 11 bases that match TRBD2. The V segment lost 4 bases and the J segment 4 bases; nucleotides outside the gene matches: 5. CDR1 and CDR2 (germline): MNHNS, SASEGT. This CDR3 spans 15 amino acids. CDR3 amino acids: CASSVLAGGAETQYF. The CDR3, as DNA: TGTGCCAGCAGTGTGTTAGCGGGGGGGGCAGAGACCCAGTACTTC.

The V and J genes are TRBV5-1 and TRBJ2-1, with a possible D match to TRBD2 (5 bases). The CDR3 loop spans 15 amino acids. Germline V gene sequence: CDR1 SGHRS, CDR2 YFSETQ. The V gene lost 1 base and the J gene lost 0 bases, with 8 bases spanning the gap. CDR3 loop: CASSLNRGSYNEQFF. In nucleotides, the CDR3 is TGCGCCAGCAGCTTGAACCGGGGCTCCTACAATGAGCAGTTCTTC.

The genes are TRBV6-5 and TRBJ1-1; D gene uncertain. The CDR3 covers 15 residues. The V gene's germline CDR1 is MNHEY and CDR2 SVGAGI. Trimming took off 7 bases at V and 1 base at J, with 16 bases between the two ends. The CDR3 coding sequence is TGTGCCAGCACCTCCAACGACGCCTCGAACACTGAAGCTTTCTTT. It specifies CASTSNDASNTEAFF.

V gene TRBV9 combines with J gene TRBJ2-6; D not certain. Trimming cost V 3 bases and J 4 bases, with 8 bases left between them. Germline V gene data show CDR1 as SGDLS and CDR2 as YYNGEE. The CDR3 contains 14 residues. The CDR3 is CASSASSGANVLTF. The CDR3 coding sequence is TGTGCCAGCAGCGCCAGTTCCGGGGCCAACGTCCTGACTTTC.

The chain links TRBV7-6 to TRBJ2-5; 12 nucleotides agree with TRBD2. CDR1 and CDR2 (germline): SGHVS, FNYEAQ. V shed 4 bases and J 5 bases; nucleotides not matched to a gene: 11. This CDR3 has 17 amino acids. This CDR3 reads CASSWGSSGRADETQYF. CDR3 nucleotides: TGTGCCAGCAGCTGGGGGTCTAGCGGGAGGGCCGACGAGACCCAGTACTTC.

CDR3 nucleotides: TGTGCCAGCAGCGAGCAGGGGGATTCACCCCTCCACTTT. Translated, it gives CASSEQGDSPLHF. The chain joins TRBV9 to TRBJ1-6; TRBD1 aligns across 7 bases. The CDR3 sequence is 13 residues long. Germline V lookup: CDR1 SGDLS, CDR2 YYNGEE. With V trimmed by 3 bases and J by 8 bases, 2 bases remained unmatched.

This chain connects TRBV10-3 to TRBJ2-7, with 15 bases fitting TRBD2. Germline assignment: CDR1 ENHRY and CDR2 SYGVKD. The CDR3 length is 19 residues. After removal of 0 bases from V and 1 base from J, the junction contained 7 bases not matched to a gene. This CDR3 is CAISESGTSGGPISYEQYF. The DNA of the CDR3 is TGTGCCATCAGTGAGTCTGGGACTAGCGGGGGGCCCATATCCTACGAGCAGTACTTC.

The rearrangement links TRBV5-1 to TRBJ2-7, with TRBD1 as a possible D gene (6 bases). Trimming pared 2 bases from V and 2 bases from J, leaving 8 bases between. The V gene's germline CDR1 is SGHRS and CDR2 YFSETQ. The CDR3 extends over 13 amino acids. The CDR3 protein is CASSFDRPYEQYF. CDR3 nucleotides: TGCGCCAGCAGCTTCGACAGGCCCTACGAGCAGTACTTC.

V is TRBV6-6 and J is TRBJ2-3; D is ambiguous. The germline V and J ends were trimmed by 2 bases and 4 bases, with 4 bases remaining between them. Germline CDR1 is MNHNY and CDR2 is SVGAGI (reference sequence). The CDR3 length is 12 residues. Here the CDR3 DNA reads TGTGCCAGCAGTTACACGCCAGATACGCAGTATTTT. Protein sequence: CASSYTPDTQYF.

V gene TRBV5-6 combines with J gene TRBJ2-7; 7 positions agree with TRBD2. Germline V gene data show CDR1 as SGHDT and CDR2 as YYEEEE. This CDR3 region has 13 residues. V was pared by 4 bases and J by 5 bases, with 6 bases of the junction left unmatched. DNA of the CDR3: TGTGCCAGCAGCCCGGGACTACCAAACGAGCAGTACTTC. Encoded protein: CASSPGLPNEQYF.

This rearrangement joins TRBV7-2 to TRBJ2-7, with a possible D match to TRBD1 (6 bases). With 1 base removed from V and 2 bases from J, the gap between germline ends came to 12 bases. Germline CDR1 SGHTA, CDR2 FQGNSA. This CDR3 has 15 amino acids. The CDR3 DNA is TGTGCCAGCAGCTTAGGGACAGTGGGTCCCTACGAGCAGTACTTC. This gives the protein CASSLGTVGPYEQYF.

The rearrangement uses TRBV12-5 and TRBJ2-2; TRBD2 aligns across 13 bases. With V trimmed by 3 bases and J by 10 bases, 14 bases remained unmatched. The length of the CDR3 is 18 residues. Germline CDR1 is LGHNT and CDR2 is FRNRAP. The DNA for the CDR3 is TGTGCTAGTGGTTTCTCCACCTCAGGACTAGCGGGAGAAGTGGAGCTGTTTTTT. Translating it yields CASGFSTSGLAGEVELFF. The entire variable domain, with the rest obtained from reference TRBV12-5 and TRBJ2-2, is as follows: DARVTQTPRHKVTEMGQEVTMRCQPILGHNTVFWYRQTMMQGLELLAYFRNRAPLDDSGMPKDRFSAEMPDATLATLKIQPSEPRDSAVYFCASGFSTSGLAGEVELFFGEGSRLTVL.

This rearrangement joins TRBV19 to TRBJ2-7; a weak D match, TRBD1 (6 bases). Trimming stripped 4 bases from V and 1 base from J, with 8 bases between. The CDR3 extends over 13 amino acids. Germline V gene data show CDR1 as LNHDA and CDR2 as SQIVND (reference sequence). This chain's CDR3 is CASSTGHSYEQYF. Written as DNA, the CDR3 is TGTGCCAGTAGTACGGGACATTCCTACGAGCAGTACTTC.

V is TRBV28 and J is TRBJ1-3; TRBD1 is a possible D gene (6 bases). There are 15 residues in the CDR3. Trimming stripped 2 bases from V and 4 bases from J, with 12 bases between. CDR1 MDHEN and CDR2 SYDVKM come from the germline V gene. CDR3 loop: CASSLLQGYGNTIYF. The CDR3 nucleotides read TGTGCCAGCAGTTTACTACAGGGATACGGAAACACCATATATTTT.

V and J are TRBV9 and TRBJ1-4; tentatively, D is TRBD1 (5 bases). Germline assignment: CDR1 SGDLS and CDR2 YYNGEE. Deletions cut 4 bases from V and 5 bases from J, with 15 bases between. The CDR3 is 15 amino acids. CDR3 sequence (DNA): TGTGCCAGCAGCCAATTCGGGGGTGGGAATGAAAAACTGTTTTTT. As protein: CASSQFGGGNEKLFF.

The rearrangement joins TRBV4-1 to TRBJ1-1; 8 nucleotides match TRBD1. The CDR3 is 17 amino acids. V shed 4 bases, J shed 7 bases, and the junction held 17 bases outside the gene matches. From germline, CDR1 is MGHRA and CDR2 YSYEKL. The CDR3 bases are TGCGCCAGCAGCCCGGGAACAGGGGGAGGCTTCATTCATGAAGCTTTCTTT. It encodes CASSPGTGGGFIHEAFF.

This clone has a handful of counts. The identical CDR3 is also encoded by other nucleotide sequences in the sample. V gene TRBV10-3 combines with J gene TRBJ1-5, with a weak D call TRBD1 (6 bases). The V and J ends lost 4 bases and 5 bases respectively, with 6 bases between them. The CDR3 consists of 12 residues. Germline V lookup: CDR1 ENHRY, CDR2 SYGVKD. The CDR3 sequence: CAISGQDQPQHF. In nucleotides, the CDR3 is TGTGCCATCAGTGGACAGGATCAGCCCCAGCATTTT.